The 4 T cell receptor beta chains presented below share a single source sample, sequenced in a study of technical replicates of blood from a handful of donors. Sequenced by immunoSEQ multiplex PCR; TCRdb stores in-frame clones only, minus some. This table has 60,000 to 85,000 clones, roughly 92% appearing once. Sequenced: T cells isolated from PBMCs. Every receptor here comes from a human donor in good health.

V gene TRBV5-1 combines with J gene TRBJ2-3; 12 positions match TRBD2. The CDR3 totals 15 residues. Germline values: CDR1 SGHRS, CDR2 YFSETQ. Losses at the gene ends were 3 bases for V and 5 bases for J; bases not matched to a gene: 4. The CDR3 DNA reads as TGCGCCAGCAGCTCCCTAGCGGGAGGGGTAGATACGCAGTATTTT. Amino acids: CASSSLAGGVDTQYF. The full variable domain, in which reference TRBV5-1 and TRBJ2-3 provide the parts outside the CDR3, is KAGVTQTPRYLIKTRGQQVTLSCSPISGHRSVSWYQQTPGQGLQFLFEYFSETQRNKGNFPGRFSGRQFSNSRSEMNVSTLELGDSALYLCASSSLAGGVDTQYFGPGTRLTVL.

This rearrangement joins TRBV7-9 to TRBJ2-1, with D uncertain. Germline CDR1 reads SEHNR; CDR2 reads FQNEAQ (reference sequence). This CDR3 region has 14 residues. V dropped 1 base and J dropped 9 bases, with 13 bases sitting between them. The CDR3 DNA reads TGTGCCAGCAGCTTAGGGAGTCATTTAGGTGAGCAGTTCTTC. Its protein is CASSLGSHLGEQFF. Supplemented by reference TRBV7-9 and TRBJ2-1, the full variable domain reads DTGVSQNPRHKITKRGQNVTFRCDPISEHNRLYWYRQTLGQGPEFLTYFQNEAQLEKSRLLSDRFSAERPKGSFSTLEIQRTEQGDSAMYLCASSLGSHLGEQFFGPGTRLTVL.

The V and J genes are TRBV19 and TRBJ2-3; a possible D gene is TRBD2 (6 bases). V lost 3 bases and J 0 bases, leaving 10 bases between the germline ends. Germline values: CDR1 LNHDA, CDR2 SQIVND (reference sequence). The CDR3 contains 15 residues. In DNA form, the CDR3 reads TGTGCCAGTAGTATTGGGGCGGGAAGCACAGATACGCAGTATTTT. Translating it yields CASSIGAGSTDTQYF.

The chain uses TRBV11-2 and TRBJ1-1, with TRBD1 as a possible D gene (5 bases). The V gene lost 5 bases and the J gene lost 0 bases, with 10 bases spanning the gap. The CDR3 is 14 amino acids. Germline V lookup: CDR1 SGHAT, CDR2 FQNNGV. The chain's CDR3 is CASSPDRMNTEAFF. The CDR3 DNA is TGTGCCAGCAGCCCCGACAGAATGAACACTGAAGCTTTCTTT.